This T cell receptor (beta chain) stems from a study of cytomegalovirus exposure and HLA in healthy donors. As for the study in general: A previous analysis identified approximately 120 million unique TCR beta sequences derived from around 200 million T cells.

60 Vbeta and 13 Jbeta primers were used in PCR. TCRdb keeps only in-frame clones here, not all; method: immunoSEQ multiplex PCR. The data show 180,000 or so clones, about 80% seen once. About this clone: Its antigen is not identified.

The V end was cut by 0 bases, the J end by 6 bases, with 17 bases between. The length of the CDR3 is 16 residues. CDR1 and CDR2 (germline): LGHNA, YNFKEQ. General study points: The analysis excluded some indistinguishable V segments, including TRBV6-2 and TRBV6-3. A classifier reportedly called cytomegalovirus status with high sensitivity and specificity. In vitro, a few CMV-associated chains proved specific for CMV antigens.

Sample: PBMCs. The rearrangement joins TRBV4-2 to TRBJ1-1; D is possibly TRBD1 (5 bases). This TCR was sampled from a man aged 50-59 years in good health and CMV-seropositive. As DNA, the CDR3 is TGTGCCAGCAGCCAAGAGCTTGACCCGGGGGTCGCTGAAGCTTTCTTT. Protein sequence: CASSQELDPGVAEAFF.